Included here is one T cell receptor beta chain sequence, with context. The CDR3 loop spans 15 amino acids. Looked up from germline, CDR1 is MNHNS and CDR2 is SASEGT. The sample is drawn from a study of immune characterization of retroperitoneal liposarcoma. TCRdb passed the PCR reads through MiXCR, listing each CDR3 protein once. The sample includes more than 1,400 distinct CDR3 sequences, 47% seen only once; the top ten take 19%. The rearrangement joins TRBV6-1 to TRBJ2-5; 13 bases align to TRBD2. The J call may be incorrect, as the DNA end agrees better with TRBJ2-1. The sequenced material came from tumor tissue. The origin of this receptor is a female donor with retroperitoneal liposarcoma. CDR3 in amino acids: CASTLRTSGSGEQFF. In DNA form, the CDR3 reads TGTGCCAGCACCCTAAGGACTAGCGGGAGTGGGGAGCAGTTCTTC.